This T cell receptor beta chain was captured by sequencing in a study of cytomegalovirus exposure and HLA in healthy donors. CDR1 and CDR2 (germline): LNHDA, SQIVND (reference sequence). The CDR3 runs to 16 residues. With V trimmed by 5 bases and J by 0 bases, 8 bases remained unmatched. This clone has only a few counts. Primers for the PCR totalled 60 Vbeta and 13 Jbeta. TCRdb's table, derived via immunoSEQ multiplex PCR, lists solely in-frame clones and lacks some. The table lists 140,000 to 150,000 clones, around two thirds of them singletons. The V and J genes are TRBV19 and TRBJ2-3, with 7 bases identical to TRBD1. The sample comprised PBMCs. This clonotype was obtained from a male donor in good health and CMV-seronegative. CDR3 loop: CASSRSDRVSTDTQYF. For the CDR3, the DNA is TGTGCCAGTAGTCGCTCCGACAGGGTAAGCACAGATACGCAGTATTTT.